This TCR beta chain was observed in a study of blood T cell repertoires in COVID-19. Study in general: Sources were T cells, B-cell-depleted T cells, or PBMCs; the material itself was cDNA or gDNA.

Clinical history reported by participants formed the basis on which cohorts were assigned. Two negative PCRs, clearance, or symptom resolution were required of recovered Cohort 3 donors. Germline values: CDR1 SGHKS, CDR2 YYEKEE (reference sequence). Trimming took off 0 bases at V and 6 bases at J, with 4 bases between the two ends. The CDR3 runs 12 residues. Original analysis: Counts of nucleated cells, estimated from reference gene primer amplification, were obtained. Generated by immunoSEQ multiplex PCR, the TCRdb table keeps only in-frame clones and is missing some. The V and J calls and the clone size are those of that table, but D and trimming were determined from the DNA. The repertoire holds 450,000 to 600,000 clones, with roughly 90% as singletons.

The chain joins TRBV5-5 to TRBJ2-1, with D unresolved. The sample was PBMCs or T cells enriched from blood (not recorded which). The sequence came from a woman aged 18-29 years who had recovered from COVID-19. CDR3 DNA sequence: TGTGCCAGCAGCTTGGACATCAATGAGCAGTTCTTC. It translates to CASSLDINEQFF.